Listed here are 9 T cell receptor beta chains from one sample, sequenced in a study of graft-versus-host responses after intestinal transplantation. TCRdb's copy holds only in-frame clones and misses some; the assay was immunoSEQ multiplex PCR. Of about 100,000 clones in the sample, more than 75% are singletons; the top ten hold more than 0.75%. Their antigens remain unidentified. Sequencing was performed on unstimulated CD4+ T cells sorted from spleen or lymph node cells, taken before transplant. The receptors derive from a human donor who was the organ donor for an intestinal transplant.

This sequence joins TRBV11-2 and TRBJ2-5; the D gene could be TRBD1 or TRBD2 (7 bases each). The J call could be wrong; TRBJ2-7 is a better fit for the DNA end. The CDR3 consists of 15 residues. CDR1 is SGHAT and CDR2 is FQNNGV in the germline V gene. CDR3 amino acids: CASSLDPGGVYEQYF. DNA for the CDR3: TGTGCCAGCAGCTTAGATCCAGGGGGGGTCTACGAGCAGTACTTC.

V gene TRBV6-6 combines with J gene TRBJ2-5; a weak D match, TRBD1 (7 bases). Trimming shortened V by 6 bases and J by 5 bases, and 19 bases separated the two germline ends. CDR1 and CDR2 from the germline V gene are MNHNY and SVGAGI (reference sequence). The CDR3 is 15 residues long. In DNA, the CDR3 is TGTGCCAGCAGCTTTTCCACAGGGGACTGGGAGACCCAGTACTTC. This translates into CASSFSTGDWETQYF.

This rearrangement joins TRBV5-4 to TRBJ1-1; possibly TRBD1 for D (5 bases). CDR1 and CDR2 from the germline V gene are SGHNT and YYREEE (reference sequence). This CDR3 is built from 14 residues. V dropped 1 base and J dropped 0 bases, with 7 bases sitting between them. CDR3 protein: CASSLRGVNTEAFF. In DNA, the CDR3 is TGTGCCAGCAGCTTGCGAGGGGTGAACACTGAAGCTTTCTTT.

This chain joins TRBV28 and TRBJ2-1; 11 bases map to TRBD2. This CDR3 is 16 amino acids long. V trimming: 0 bases; J trimming: 10 bases; junction bases outside the gene matches: 8. Germline-derived CDR1 and CDR2 are MDHEN and SYDVKM. CDR3 nucleotide sequence: TGTGCCAGCAGTTTATGGAGTAGCGGGGGGGCCGGAGAGCAGTTCTTC. It specifies CASSLWSSGGAGEQFF. Full variable domain (remainder filled in from reference TRBV28 and TRBJ2-1): DVKVTQSSRYLVKRTGEKVFLECVQDMDHENMFWYRQDPGLGLRLIYFSYDVKMKEKGDIPEGYSVSREKKERFSLILESASTNQTSMYLCASSLWSSGGAGEQFFGPGTRLTVL.

The CDR3 loop is CASSDVAGGLETQYF. The CDR3 DNA follows: TGTGCCAGCAGTGATGTAGCGGGGGGGCTGGAGACCCAGTACTTC. V usage is TRBV2 and J usage is TRBJ2-5, with 11 bases that match TRBD2. Trimming took 3 bases from V and 5 from J; bases not matched to a gene: 5. Per germline, CDR1 SNHLY and CDR2 FYNNEI. There are 15 residues in the CDR3.

The J gene is TRBJ1-2, the V gene TRBV30; D gene unclear. The germline CDR1 and CDR2 sequences are GTSNPN and SVGIG (reference sequence). The CDR3 is 13 residues long. The ends were cut back, 0 bases at V and 7 bases at J, with 12 bases in the middle. The CDR3 DNA reads as TGTGCCTGGAGTGTACGGGGAGGGTTTGGCTACACCTTC. Protein product: CAWSVRGGFGYTF.

This clone was observed a handful of times. The V and J genes are TRBV6-4 and TRBJ1-6; maybe TRBD1 (6 bases). Germline V gene data show CDR1 as MRHNA and CDR2 as SNTAGT. The V end was cut by 2 bases, the J end by 13 bases, with 15 bases between. This CDR3 has 14 residues. The CDR3 sequence: CASSDEQGIPPLHF. CDR3 bases: TGTGCCAGCAGTGACGAACAGGGTATTCCGCCCCTCCACTTT.

The CDR3 nucleotides read TGTGCCAGTACCGTCTCTTGGAAGCGGGGGAAATTAAAGGACACAGATACGCAGTATTTT. It yields the protein CASTVSWKRGKLKDTDTQYF. The rearrangement uses TRBV19 and TRBJ2-3, with 8 bases fitting TRBD2. The V gene end was trimmed by 7 bases and the J gene end by 2 bases; junction bases not matched to a gene: 23. The CDR3 is made up of 20 amino acids. Germline-derived CDR1 and CDR2 are LNHDA and SQIVND (reference sequence).

Notes on this clone: Its ends do not fully match the called genes, so a read error is possible. This rearrangement joins TRBV28 to TRBJ1-6; no definite D call. Germline CDR1 is MDHEN and CDR2 is SYDVKM. CDR3 length equals 14 residues. CDR3 in DNA: TGTGCCAGCACTTTAGATATGTCGAATTCACCCCTCCACTTT. This sequence encodes CASTLDMSNSPLHF.